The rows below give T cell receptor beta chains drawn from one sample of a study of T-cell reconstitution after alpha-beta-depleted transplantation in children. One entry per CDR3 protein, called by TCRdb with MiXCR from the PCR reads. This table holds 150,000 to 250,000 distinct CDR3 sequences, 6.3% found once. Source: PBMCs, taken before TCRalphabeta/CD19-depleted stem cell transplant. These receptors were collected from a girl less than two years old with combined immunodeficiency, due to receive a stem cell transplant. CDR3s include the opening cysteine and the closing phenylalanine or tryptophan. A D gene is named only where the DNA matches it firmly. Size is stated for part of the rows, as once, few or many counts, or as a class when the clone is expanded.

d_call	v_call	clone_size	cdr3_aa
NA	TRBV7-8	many	CASSEGGTGNTIYF
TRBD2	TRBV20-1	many	CSARPLLAGWYEQFF
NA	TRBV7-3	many	CASSLDPGAYNEQFF
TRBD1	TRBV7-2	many	CASSLDRDRVDISYEQYF
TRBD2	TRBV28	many	CASNPYRGSGNSYNEQFF
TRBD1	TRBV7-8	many	CASSTPTGKALEQYF
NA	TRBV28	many	CASSFRIRWGNEQFF
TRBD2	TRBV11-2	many	CASSSAWTSNTGELFF
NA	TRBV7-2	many	CASSSRGAPYEQYF
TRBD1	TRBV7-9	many	CASSLPDRGFYNEQFF
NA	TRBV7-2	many	CASSLMAGQTDTGELFF
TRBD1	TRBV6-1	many	CATQPQGAYTGELFF
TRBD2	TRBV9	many	CASSAQLAGIGETQYF
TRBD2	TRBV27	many	CASISGGPGGEQYF
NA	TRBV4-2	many	CASSQTGYETQYF
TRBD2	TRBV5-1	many	CASSLDPAGVSNEQFF
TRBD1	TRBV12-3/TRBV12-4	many	CASRPGQGVAGETQYF
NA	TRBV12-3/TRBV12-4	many	CASSRYTEAFF
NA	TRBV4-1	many	CASSQVVAGRTGEQFF
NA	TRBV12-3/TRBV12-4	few	CASSSDTQYF
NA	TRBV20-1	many	CSARGTGDLAVTQYF
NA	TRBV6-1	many	CASSEYLNVQGVGTDTQYF
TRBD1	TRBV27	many	CASRKQGQGNQPQHF
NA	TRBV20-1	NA	CSARAVWDPNNSPLHF
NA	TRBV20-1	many	CSARGGSYGYTF
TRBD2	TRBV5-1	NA	CASSRRTGTSGGPQETQYF
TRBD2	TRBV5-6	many	CASSLEGGSKFF
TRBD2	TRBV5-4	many	CASSLGLAGGSRAYNEQFF
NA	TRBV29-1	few	CSVVSQGTSNYGYTF
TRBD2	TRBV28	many	CASSLLGGVWNEQFF
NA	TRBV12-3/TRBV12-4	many	CASTNTGFTEAFF
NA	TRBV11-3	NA	CASSLRGRGDTGELFF
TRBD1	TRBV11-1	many	CASSTAQLPGQAFYEQYF
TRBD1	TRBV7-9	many	CASGTDLQETQYF
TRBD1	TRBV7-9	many	CASSAYQQGVNTDTQYF
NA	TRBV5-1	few	CASSLELGQSNQPQHF
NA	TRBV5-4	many	CASSDHWTAFSAGELFF
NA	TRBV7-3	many	CASSLGDGEQFF
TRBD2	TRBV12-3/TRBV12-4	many	CASSPNIAGGDTGELFF
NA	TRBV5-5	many	CASSLLKGNYNEQFF
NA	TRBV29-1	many	CSATLEAPYEQYF